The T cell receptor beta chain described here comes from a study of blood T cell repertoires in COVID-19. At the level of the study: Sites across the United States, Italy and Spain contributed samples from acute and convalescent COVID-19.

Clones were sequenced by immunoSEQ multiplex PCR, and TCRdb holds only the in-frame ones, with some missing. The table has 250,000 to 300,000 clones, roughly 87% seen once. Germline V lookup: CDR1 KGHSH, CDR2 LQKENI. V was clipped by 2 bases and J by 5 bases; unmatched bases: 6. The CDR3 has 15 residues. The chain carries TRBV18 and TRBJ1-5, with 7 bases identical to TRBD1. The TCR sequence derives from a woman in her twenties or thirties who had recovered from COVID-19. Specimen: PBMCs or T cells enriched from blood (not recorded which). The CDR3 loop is CASSPAAGGDQPQHF. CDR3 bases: TGTGCCAGCTCACCAGCCGCAGGGGGAGATCAGCCCCAGCATTTT.